This T cell receptor beta chain was profiled in a study of cytomegalovirus exposure and HLA in healthy donors. As for the study in general: Roughly 80 million unique TCRs from HLA-typed donors made up an early data release.

Researchers ran the PCR with 60 Vbeta and 13 Jbeta primers. Assay used: immunoSEQ multiplex PCR; TCRdb lists only in-frame clones, some missing. The data show 150,000 to 200,000 clones, with roughly four fifths seen just once and 1.5% to 2% held by the top ten. V gave up 1 base and J gave up 3 bases, with 7 bases separating them. In germline, CDR1 is SQVTM, CDR2 ANQGSEA. CDR3 length: 13 residues. Source material: PBMCs. The receptor was derived from a man aged 25-45 years in good health and CMV-seronegative. This chain links TRBV29-1 with TRBJ2-1; D call uncertain. CDR3 amino acids: CSVEVPSYNEQFF. In DNA form, the CDR3 reads TGCAGCGTTGAAGTCCCCAGCTACAATGAGCAGTTCTTC.